This T cell receptor beta chain was recorded in a study of blood T cells in healthy people across ages. Notes on the study in general: Total diversity from one million sequenced T cells was likely underestimated. Donors of long life had a larger count of naive CD4+ cells and greater diversity than aged donors.

The CDR3 is made up of 16 amino acids. Trimming cost V 5 bases and J 2 bases; bases outside gene matches: 5. Using a J-beta primer mix together with a sample-barcoded 5' primer, a second PCR was run for roughly 7 to 12 cycles. TCRdb ran MiXCR on the 5' RACE reads and lists one entry per CDR3 protein. The data hold 750,000 or so distinct CDR3 sequences, with roughly 25% observed a single time. This clonotype was counted at least ten times. Its antigen is not identified. The sample was also linked to a second study, of T cells of mothers and their children. This second report adds: Compared with unrelated pairs, related mother-child pairs had slightly higher, non-significant overlap.

The receptor was isolated from a boy aged 5-17 years in good health. The chain links TRBV12-3 or TRBV12-4 to TRBJ2-6, with 8 bases matching TRBD2. What was sequenced was blood. The CDR3 nucleotides are TGTGCCAGCAGTATCGCCGGGGGGGCTGGGGCCAACGTCCTGACTTTC. This gives the protein CASSIAGGAGANVLTF.